The rows below give T cell receptor beta chains drawn from one sample of a study of blood T cell repertoires in COVID-19. TCRdb's copy holds only in-frame clones and misses some; the assay was immunoSEQ multiplex PCR. The table lists a few hundred thousand clones, 70% to 90% of them singletons. Input material: PBMCs or T cells enriched from blood (not recorded which). The origin of the receptors is a man aged 40-55 years in a cohort exposed to, infected with or recovered from COVID-19 (not recorded which). Each CDR3 is given with its conserved first and last residue. The order of the fields is J gene, clone size, D gene, V gene, CDR3 protein, CDR3 DNA. The D gene is left open where the match is weak. The listing skips clone size in some rows; elsewhere it reads once, few, many or a size class.

TRBJ2-7	NA	TRBD1	TRBV27	CASSLVGTGVYEQYF	TGTGCCAGCAGTTTGGTAGGGACAGGTGTATACGAGCAGTACTTC
TRBJ1-1	NA	NA	TRBV19	CASTKGVNTEAFF	TGTGCCAGTACTAAAGGGGTGAACACTGAAGCTTTCTTT
TRBJ1-4	NA	NA	TRBV28	CASSSRGTDEKLFF	TGTGCCAGCAGTTCCAGGGGAACCGATGAAAAACTGTTTTTT
TRBJ2-4	NA	TRBD1	TRBV7-9	CASSPPGTGAIQYF	TGTGCCAGCAGCCCGCCCGGGACAGGGGCTATTCAGTACTTC
TRBJ2-2	NA	NA	TRBV9	CASSGGFTGELFF	TGTGCCAGCAGCGGAGGGTTCACCGGGGAGCTGTTTTTT
TRBJ1-4	NA	NA	TRBV5-1	CASSFGITGINEKLFF	TGCGCCAGCAGCTTCGGAATTACAGGGATAAATGAAAAACTGTTTTTT
TRBJ1-1	NA	NA	TRBV9	CASSVDNSMNTEAFF	TGTGCCAGCAGCGTAGATAACAGCATGAACACTGAAGCTTTCTTT
TRBJ2-1	NA	TRBD2	TRBV28	CASSSGRRNEQFF	TGTGCCAGCAGTAGCGGGAGAAGGAATGAGCAGTTCTTC
TRBJ2-1	few	TRBD1	TRBV5-4	CASSPGQGRNEQFF	TGTGCCAGCAGTCCGGGACAGGGGAGGAATGAGCAGTTCTTC
TRBJ2-1	NA	TRBD2	TRBV10-2	CASSESGDYNEQFF	TGCGCCAGCAGTGAGAGCGGGGACTACAATGAGCAGTTCTTC
TRBJ1-2	NA	NA	TRBV30	CAWSVSGGENYGYTF	TGTGCCTGGAGTGTTTCGGGGGGCGAAAACTATGGCTACACCTTC
TRBJ2-7	NA	NA	TRBV19	CASSRSSFSYEQYF	TGTGCCAGTAGCAGATCTAGCTTCTCCTACGAGCAGTACTTC
TRBJ2-1	NA	NA	TRBV5-1	CASSFSLRGDEQFF	TGCGCCAGCAGCTTTTCACTTAGGGGCGATGAGCAGTTCTTC
TRBJ2-7	NA	NA	TRBV3-1/TRBV3-2	CASSSAPSYEQYF	TGTGCCAGCAGCTCAGCGCCGTCCTACGAGCAGTACTTC
TRBJ2-2	once	NA	TRBV7-8	CASSLRTGELFF	TGTGCCAGCAGCTTACGCACCGGGGAGCTGTTTTTT
TRBJ1-6	NA	TRBD1	TRBV19	CASSIPGGSLHF	TGTGCCAGTAGTATACCAGGGGGCTCACTCCACTTT
TRBJ2-2	NA	TRBD1	TRBV19	CASSSGTGLTGELFF	TGTGCCAGTAGTTCCGGGACAGGCCTCACCGGGGAGCTGTTTTTT
TRBJ2-2	NA	TRBD1	TRBV11-2	CASSPLRGRDTGELFF	TGTGCCAGCAGCCCCCTCAGGGGGCGAGACACCGGGGAGCTGTTTTTT
TRBJ1-4	NA	TRBD1	TRBV15	CATRSGTELIPNEKLFF	TGTGCCACCAGGTCCGGGACAGAGTTAATTCCAAATGAAAAACTGTTTTTT
TRBJ2-1	NA	NA	TRBV5-1	CASSFSNNEQFF	TGCGCCAGCAGCTTCAGTAACAATGAGCAGTTCTTC
TRBJ2-7	NA	TRBD1	TRBV10-3	CAISPGTGVTYEQYF	TGTGCCATCAGCCCCGGGACAGGGGTTACCTACGAGCAGTACTTC
TRBJ2-7	NA	NA	TRBV3-1/TRBV3-2	CASSQDPYEQYF	TGTGCCAGCAGCCAAGATCCATACGAGCAGTACTTC
TRBJ1-2	NA	TRBD1	TRBV6-5	CASSSTGGNGYTF	TGTGCCAGCAGCAGCACAGGGGGAAATGGCTACACCTTC
TRBJ2-7	NA	TRBD2	TRBV20-1	CSASLAGAYEQYF	TGCAGTGCTAGTCTAGCGGGGGCCTACGAGCAGTACTTC
TRBJ1-2	NA	TRBD1	TRBV27	CASSQPGQPYGYTF	TGTGCCAGCAGTCAGCCGGGACAGCCATATGGCTACACCTTC
TRBJ2-5	NA	TRBD2	TRBV19	CATSPRLADRETQYF	TGTGCCACCTCCCCCCGACTAGCGGATCGGGAGACCCAGTACTTC
TRBJ2-3	once	NA	TRBV11-2	CASSLDTPNTQYF	TGTGCCAGCAGCCTAGACACTCCCAATACGCAGTATTTT
TRBJ2-7	NA	TRBD1	TRBV10-1	CASSEIAPGQATYEQYF	TGCGCCAGCAGTGAAATAGCTCCCGGACAGGCTACCTACGAGCAGTACTTC
TRBJ2-1	NA	NA	TRBV15	CATSRGGAFNEQFF	TGTGCCACCAGCAGAGGGGGCGCGTTTAATGAGCAGTTCTTC
TRBJ2-3	NA	TRBD2	TRBV28	CASSAPSGRTTDTQYF	TGTGCCAGCAGTGCCCCTAGCGGGCGGACCACAGATACGCAGTATTTT
TRBJ1-1	NA	TRBD1	TRBV11-2	CASRQSGQGAHTEAFF	TGTGCCAGCAGGCAATCGGGACAGGGGGCGCATACTGAAGCTTTCTTT
TRBJ1-4	NA	NA	TRBV7-9	CASSLGQDANEKLFF	TGTGCCAGCAGCTTAGGACAGGATGCTAATGAAAAACTGTTTTTT
TRBJ1-5	NA	NA	TRBV6-5	CASSSSGGQPQHF	TGTGCCAGCAGTTCCAGCGGGGGCCAGCCCCAGCATTTT
TRBJ2-1	NA	TRBD1	TRBV19	CASRRQGAGDEQFF	TGTGCCAGTAGGCGACAGGGGGCGGGAGATGAGCAGTTCTTC
TRBJ2-7	NA	TRBD1	TRBV19	CASSIDGGTGNYEQYF	TGTGCCAGTAGTATAGATGGAGGGACAGGGAACTACGAGCAGTACTTC
TRBJ1-4	NA	NA	TRBV10-3	CAIAESGEKLFF	TGTGCCATCGCGGAGTCGGGTGAAAAACTGTTTTTT
TRBJ1-2	NA	NA	TRBV12-3/TRBV12-4	CASSPRDNLGYTF	TGTGCCAGCAGCCCCCGGGACAATTTAGGCTACACCTTC
TRBJ1-4	once	NA	TRBV2	CASSGGMNEKLFF	TGTGCCAGCAGTGGCGGGATGAATGAAAAACTGTTTTTT
TRBJ2-7	once	NA	TRBV11-2	CASSPTSRYEQYF	TGTGCCAGCAGCCCTACTAGCAGGTACGAGCAGTACTTC
TRBJ1-5	NA	NA	TRBV28	CASSRGGSNQPQHF	TGTGCCAGCAGCCGGGGTGGGAGCAATCAGCCCCAGCATTTT
TRBJ1-1	NA	NA	TRBV28	CASSLFGGANTEAFF	TGTGCCAGCAGTCTCTTCGGGGGTGCGAACACTGAAGCTTTCTTT
TRBJ1-1	NA	NA	TRBV4-1	CASSLKAGYTEAFF	TGCGCCAGCAGCCTCAAGGCGGGGTACACTGAAGCTTTCTTT
TRBJ2-4	NA	TRBD1	TRBV28	CASSGQGYGKNIQYF	TGTGCCAGCAGTGGACAGGGATATGGCAAAAACATTCAGTACTTC
TRBJ1-1	NA	NA	TRBV10-1	CASSESRYTEAFF	TGCGCCAGCAGTGAGTCTCGGTACACTGAAGCTTTCTTT